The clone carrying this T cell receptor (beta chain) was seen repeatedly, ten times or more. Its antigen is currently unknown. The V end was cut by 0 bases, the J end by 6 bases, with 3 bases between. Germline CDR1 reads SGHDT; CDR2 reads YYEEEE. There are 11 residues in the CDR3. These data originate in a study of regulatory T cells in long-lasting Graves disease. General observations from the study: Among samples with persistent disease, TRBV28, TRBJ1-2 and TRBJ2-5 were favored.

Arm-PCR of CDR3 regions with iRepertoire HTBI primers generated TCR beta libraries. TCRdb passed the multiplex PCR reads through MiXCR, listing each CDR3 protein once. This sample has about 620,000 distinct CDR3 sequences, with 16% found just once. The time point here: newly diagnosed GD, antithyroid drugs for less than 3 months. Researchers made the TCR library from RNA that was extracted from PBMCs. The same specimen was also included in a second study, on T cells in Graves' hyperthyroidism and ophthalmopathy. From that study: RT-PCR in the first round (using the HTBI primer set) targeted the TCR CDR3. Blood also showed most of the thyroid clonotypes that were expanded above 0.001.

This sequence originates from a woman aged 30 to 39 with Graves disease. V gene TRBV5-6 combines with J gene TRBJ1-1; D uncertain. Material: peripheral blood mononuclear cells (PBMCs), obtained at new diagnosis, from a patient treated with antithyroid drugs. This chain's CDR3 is CASSLESEAFF. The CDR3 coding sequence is TGTGCCAGCAGCTTGGAGTCTGAAGCTTTCTTT.